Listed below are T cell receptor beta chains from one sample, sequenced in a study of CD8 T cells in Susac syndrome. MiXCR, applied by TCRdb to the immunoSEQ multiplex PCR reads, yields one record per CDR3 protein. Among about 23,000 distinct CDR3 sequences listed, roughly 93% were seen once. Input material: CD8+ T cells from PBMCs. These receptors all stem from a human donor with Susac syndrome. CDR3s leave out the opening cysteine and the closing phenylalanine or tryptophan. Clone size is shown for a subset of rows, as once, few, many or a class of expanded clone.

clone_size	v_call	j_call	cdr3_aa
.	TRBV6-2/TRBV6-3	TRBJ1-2	ASILSPEDGDGYT
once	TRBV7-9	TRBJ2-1	ASSYGQGLGEQF
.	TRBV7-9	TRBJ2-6	ASTSFLGGPSGANVLT
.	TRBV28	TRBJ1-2	ASSLSPRQGGYGYT
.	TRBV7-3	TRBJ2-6	ASSLRGGANVLT
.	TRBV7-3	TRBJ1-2	ASSLGGAFGYT
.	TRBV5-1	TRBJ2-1	ASSPGQGPSVRQLNEQF
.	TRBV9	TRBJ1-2	ASSAIGPYRGYGYT
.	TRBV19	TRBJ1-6	ASSIDQWDNSPLH
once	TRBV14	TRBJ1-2	ASSPGTPRTNYGYT
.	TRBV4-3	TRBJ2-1	ASSQDLGYAEQF
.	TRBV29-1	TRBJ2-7	SVERGTPYEQY
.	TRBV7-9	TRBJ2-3	ASSHRTGLTDTQY
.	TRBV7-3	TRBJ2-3	ASSLGLPPTDTQY
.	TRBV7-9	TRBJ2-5	ASSLAVRETQY
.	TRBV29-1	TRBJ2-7	SVAWDRGSYEQY
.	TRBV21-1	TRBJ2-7	ASSKGGSGEQY
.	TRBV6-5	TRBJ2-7	ASSYKGTYYEQY
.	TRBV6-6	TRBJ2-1	ATRPGVSYNEQF
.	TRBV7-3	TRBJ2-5	ASSRAQWRGGSETQY
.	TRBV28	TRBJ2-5	ASSHTSGGAGRETQY
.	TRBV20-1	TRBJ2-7	SARGPGTGHSYEQY
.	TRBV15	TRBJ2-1	ATSPTQGRYEQF
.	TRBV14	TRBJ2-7	ASSPGQGAYEQY
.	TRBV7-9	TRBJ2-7	ASSFEGQGVYEQY
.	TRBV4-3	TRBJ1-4	ASSQEDLSETAEKLF
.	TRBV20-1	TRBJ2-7	SARNPGQETYEQY
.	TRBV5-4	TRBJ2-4	ASSFDGVEEPAKNIQY
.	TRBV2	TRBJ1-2	ASREGTSGLYGYT
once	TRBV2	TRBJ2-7	ASNGHSYEQY
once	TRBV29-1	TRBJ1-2	SVEDYRGTYT
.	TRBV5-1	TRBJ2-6	ASSPRGLAPGANVLT
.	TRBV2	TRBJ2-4	ASRNPLAKNIQY